Each of the 24 T cell receptor beta chains below was sequenced from the same sample in a study of CXCR3-negative and CXCR3-positive naive CD8 T cells. The libraries of TRB cDNA were prepared using 5' RACE with UMI labels. TCRdb reworked the 5' RACE reads into one entry per CDR3 protein, no DNA. This table lists tens of thousands of distinct CDR3 sequences. Source material: naive CXCR3- CD8+ T cells from blood. This sample's subset: CD45RO-CCR7+CD27+CD95- naive CD8+ T cells lacking CXCR3 (TNR3-). The receptors were sampled from a human donor in good health. Some clones in this sample may be carry-over from other donors' samples.

The J gene is TRBJ1-5, the V gene TRBV9; TCRdb indicates TRBD1, and absent DNA this call remains unverified. The germline gives CDR1 SGDLS, CDR2 YYNGEE. The CDR3 contains 15 residues. The CDR3 reads CASSGGQHRDQPQHF.

CDR3 sequence reads: CSVTRVSGELFF. The chain joins TRBV29-1 to TRBJ2-2; TCRdb's D gene call, TRBD2, goes unchecked for lack of DNA. Germline assignment: CDR1 SQVTM and CDR2 ANQGSEA. This CDR3 is 12 amino acids long.

The V and J genes are TRBV6-4 and TRBJ2-2. The CDR3 totals 14 residues. Per germline, CDR1 MRHNA and CDR2 SNTAGT. CDR3 protein: CASSDGGKTGELFF.

The chain joins TRBV7-6 to TRBJ1-2; TCRdb selects TRBD1, and the lack of DNA leaves this call unchecked. The CDR3 runs 16 residues. Germline V gives CDR1 SGHVS, CDR2 FNYEAQ. The CDR3 loop reads CASSSAPGTPVDGYTF.

The gene calls are TRBV29-1 and TRBJ2-1; the TCRdb call, TRBD1, lacks DNA for checking. The V gene's germline CDR1 is SQVTM and CDR2 ANQGSEA. This CDR3 is 18 amino acids long. CDR3 in amino acids: CSVAGTGVGFGSYNEQFF.

The genes are TRBV28 and TRBJ2-2; TCRdb's D call of TRBD1 is untestable without DNA. Per the germline V gene, CDR1 is MDHEN and CDR2 is SYDVKM. CDR3 length: 14 amino acids. CDR3: CASSVDRSAGELFF.

This sequence joins TRBV6-2 or TRBV6-3 and TRBJ2-5; TCRdb lists TRBD2, though no DNA is available to test this call. The CDR3 has 12 residues. Germline lookup yields CDR1 MNHEY and CDR2 SVGEGT. The CDR3 loop reads CASSPEGETQYF.

The chain carries TRBV5-1 and TRBJ2-7; TCRdb returns TRBD1, unconfirmable since there is no DNA. The CDR3 runs to 15 residues. The germline gives CDR1 SGHRS, CDR2 YFSETQ. This CDR3 is CASSPFRNRGPEQYF.

This CDR3 is CASSGLAGGHNEQFF. The V and J genes are TRBV6-4 and TRBJ2-1; TCRdb's assignment of TRBD2 cannot be checked, as there is no DNA. From germline, CDR1 is MRHNA and CDR2 SNTAGT. This CDR3 has 15 amino acids.

This chain connects TRBV7-9 to TRBJ2-3; TCRdb calls TRBD2, which cannot be checked without DNA. Germline V gives CDR1 SEHNR, CDR2 FQNEAQ (reference sequence). CDR3 length: 18 amino acids. CDR3 loop: CASSLAEPSGRFADTQYF.

The chain has TRBV29-1 and TRBJ2-3; TCRdb's assignment of TRBD2 cannot be checked, as there is no DNA. Germline V gene lookup returns CDR1 SQVTM and CDR2 ANQGSEA. This CDR3 is built from 15 residues. The CDR3 is CSVELAGDRTDTQYF.

The chain combines TRBV29-1 with TRBJ2-1; TCRdb proposes TRBD1, but this gene call is untestable without DNA. CDR3 length equals 17 residues. Germline-derived CDR1 and CDR2 are SQVTM and ANQGSEA. This CDR3 is CSVEAPSGQGNHNEQFF.

The genes are TRBV7-7 and TRBJ1-5. The CDR3 extends over 12 amino acids. The germline CDR1 and CDR2 sequences are SSHAT and FNYEAQ (reference sequence). Here the CDR3 reads CASSGSNQPQHF.

V usage is TRBV29-1 and J usage is TRBJ2-2. Germline CDR1 is SQVTM and CDR2 is ANQGSEA. The CDR3 is 12 residues long. This CDR3 reads CSVPKLTGELFF.

The V call is TRBV29-1, the J call TRBJ2-1; no DNA is available, so the TRBD1 call from TCRdb remains unchecked. The CDR3 runs 13 residues. Germline V gene data show CDR1 as SQVTM and CDR2 as ANQGSEA. This chain's CDR3 is CSVCPSGAYEQFF.

The chain is built from TRBV5-1 and TRBJ2-7; TCRdb's D call, TRBD2, is unchecked because there is no DNA. CDR1 SGHRS and CDR2 YFSETQ come from the germline V gene. The CDR3 consists of 14 residues. CDR3: CASSFYGISDEQYF.

V gene TRBV4-3 combines with J gene TRBJ2-5. The CDR3 runs to 14 residues. The germline CDR1 and CDR2 sequences are LGHNA and YSLEER. CDR3 protein: CASATDLYQETQYF.

The gene calls are TRBV3-1 and TRBJ2-2; lacking DNA, the TRBD1 call made by TCRdb goes unchecked. This CDR3 is 17 amino acids long. The germline V gene encodes CDR1 LGHDT and CDR2 YNNKEL (reference sequence). The CDR3 region is CASSHPTRLDSPGELFF. Full variable domain (rest looked up from reference TRBV3-1 and TRBJ2-2): DTAVSQTPKYLVTQMGNDKSIKCEQNLGHDTMYWYKQDSKKFLKIMFSYNNKELIINETVPNRFSPKSPDKAHLNLHINSLELGDSAVYFCASSHPTRLDSPGELFFGEGSRLTVL.

The J gene is TRBJ2-7, the V gene TRBV7-3. Germline loops: CDR1 SGHTA, CDR2 FQGTGA. The CDR3 is 14 amino acids. CDR3 loop: CASSPFAGDNEQYF.

The chain uses TRBV29-1 and TRBJ2-4; without DNA, the TCRdb call of TRBD2 cannot be checked. Per germline, CDR1 SQVTM and CDR2 ANQGSEA. This CDR3 spans 15 amino acids. CDR3 loop: CSVETSGRAGGIQYF. The variable domain in full, completed from reference TRBV29-1 and TRBJ2-4, reads SAVISQKPSRDICQRGTSLTIQCQVDSQVTMMFWYRQQPGQSLTLIATANQGSEATYESGFVIDKFPISRPNLTFSTLTVSNMSPEDSSIYLCSVETSGRAGGIQYFGAGTRLSVL.

This chain links TRBV7-9 with TRBJ1-5. CDR3 length equals 16 residues. Germline-derived CDR1 and CDR2 are SEHNR and FQNEAQ (reference sequence). The chain's CDR3 is CASSKLTGVDNQPQHF.

The genes are TRBV7-9 and TRBJ1-5. This CDR3 comprises 16 residues. CDR1 and CDR2 from the germline V gene are SEHNR and FQNEAQ (reference sequence). Here the CDR3 reads CASSSIGTSGNQPQHF.

The chain joins TRBV11-2 to TRBJ2-1; TCRdb indicates TRBD1, and absent DNA this call remains unverified. Per germline, CDR1 SGHAT and CDR2 FQNNGV. This CDR3 is 16 amino acids long. CDR3 residues: CASSPRLQGGINEQFF.

The rearrangement links TRBV13 to TRBJ2-7. This CDR3 has 13 amino acids. Per the germline V gene, CDR1 is PRHDT and CDR2 is FYEKMQ (reference sequence). The CDR3 region is CASSSGSTYEQYF.